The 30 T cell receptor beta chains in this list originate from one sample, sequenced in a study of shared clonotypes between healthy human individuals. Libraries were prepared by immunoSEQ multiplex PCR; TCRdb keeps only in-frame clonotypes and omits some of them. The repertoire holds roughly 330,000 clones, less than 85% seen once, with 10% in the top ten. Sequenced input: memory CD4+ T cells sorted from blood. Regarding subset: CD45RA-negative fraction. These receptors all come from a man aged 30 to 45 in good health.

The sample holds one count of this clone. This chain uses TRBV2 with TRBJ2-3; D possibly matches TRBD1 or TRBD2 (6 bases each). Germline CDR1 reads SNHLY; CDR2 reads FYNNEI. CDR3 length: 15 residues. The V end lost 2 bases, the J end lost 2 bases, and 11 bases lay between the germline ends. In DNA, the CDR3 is TGTGCCAGCAGTGAACAACAGGGACTCACAGATACGCAGTATTTT. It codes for CASSEQQGLTDTQYF.

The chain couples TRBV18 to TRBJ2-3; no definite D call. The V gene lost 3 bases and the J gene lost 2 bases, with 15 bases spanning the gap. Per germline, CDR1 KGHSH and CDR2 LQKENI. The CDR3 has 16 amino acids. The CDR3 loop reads CASSPFGETSTDTQYF. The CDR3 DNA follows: TGTGCCAGCTCACCCTTTGGCGAGACCTCCACAGATACGCAGTATTTT.

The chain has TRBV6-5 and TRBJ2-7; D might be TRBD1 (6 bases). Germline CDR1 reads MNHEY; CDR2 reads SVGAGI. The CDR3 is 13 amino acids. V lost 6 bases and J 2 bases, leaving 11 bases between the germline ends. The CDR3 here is CASRYGQTYEQYF. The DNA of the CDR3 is TGTGCCAGCAGATACGGACAGACCTACGAGCAGTACTTC.

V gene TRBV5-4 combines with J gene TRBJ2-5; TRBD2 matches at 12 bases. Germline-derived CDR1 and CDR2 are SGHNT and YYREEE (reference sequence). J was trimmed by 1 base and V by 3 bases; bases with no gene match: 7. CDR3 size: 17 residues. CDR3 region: CASSSGGLAGSQETQYF. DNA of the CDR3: TGTGCCAGCAGCTCCGGCGGACTAGCGGGATCCCAAGAGACCCAGTACTTC.

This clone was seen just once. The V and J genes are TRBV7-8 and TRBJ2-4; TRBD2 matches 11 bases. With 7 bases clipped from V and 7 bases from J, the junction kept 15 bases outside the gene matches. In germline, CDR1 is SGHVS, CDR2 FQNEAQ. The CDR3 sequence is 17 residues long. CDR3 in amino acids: CASTLGLAGGPINIQYF. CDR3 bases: TGTGCCAGCACTCTAGGGCTAGCGGGAGGTCCGATCAACATTCAGTACTTC.

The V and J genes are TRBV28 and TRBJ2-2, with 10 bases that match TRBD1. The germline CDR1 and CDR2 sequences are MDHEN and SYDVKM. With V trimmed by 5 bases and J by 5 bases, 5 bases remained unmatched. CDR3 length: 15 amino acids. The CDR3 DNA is TGTGCCAGCAGTCCCCGACAGGGGGCAACCGGGGAGCTGTTTTTT. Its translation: CASSPRQGATGELFF.

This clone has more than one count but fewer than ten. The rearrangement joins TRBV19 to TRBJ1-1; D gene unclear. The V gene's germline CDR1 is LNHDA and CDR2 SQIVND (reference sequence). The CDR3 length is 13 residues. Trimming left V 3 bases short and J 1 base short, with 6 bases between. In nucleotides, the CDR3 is TGTGCCAGTAGTATGCTGGAGAACACTGAAGCTTTCTTT. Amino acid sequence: CASSMLENTEAFF. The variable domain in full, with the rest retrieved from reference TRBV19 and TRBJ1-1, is DGGITQSPKYLFRKEGQNVTLSCEQNLNHDAMYWYRQDPGQGLRLIYYSQIVNDFQKGDIAEGYSVSREKKESFPLTVTSAQKNPTAFYLCASSMLENTEAFFGQGTRLTVV.

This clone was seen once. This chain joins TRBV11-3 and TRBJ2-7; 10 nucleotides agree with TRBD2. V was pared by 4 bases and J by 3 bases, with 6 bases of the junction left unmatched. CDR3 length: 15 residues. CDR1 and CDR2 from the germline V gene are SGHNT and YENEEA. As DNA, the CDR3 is TGTGCCAGCAGCTATGGGCTAGCGGGAGTCTACGAGCAGTACTTC. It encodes CASSYGLAGVYEQYF.

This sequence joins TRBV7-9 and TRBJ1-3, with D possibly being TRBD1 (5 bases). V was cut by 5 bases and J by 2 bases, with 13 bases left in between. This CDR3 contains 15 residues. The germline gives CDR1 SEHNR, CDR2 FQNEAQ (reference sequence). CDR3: CASSEYGTAGNTIYF. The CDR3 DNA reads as TGTGCCAGCAGCGAATACGGGACGGCTGGAAACACCATATATTTT.

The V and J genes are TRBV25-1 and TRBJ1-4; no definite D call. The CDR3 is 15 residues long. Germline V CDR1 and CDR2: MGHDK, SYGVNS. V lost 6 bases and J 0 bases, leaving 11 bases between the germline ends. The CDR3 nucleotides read TGTGCCAGCAGCCAAGGGTTATCAACTAATGAAAAACTGTTTTTT. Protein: CASSQGLSTNEKLFF.

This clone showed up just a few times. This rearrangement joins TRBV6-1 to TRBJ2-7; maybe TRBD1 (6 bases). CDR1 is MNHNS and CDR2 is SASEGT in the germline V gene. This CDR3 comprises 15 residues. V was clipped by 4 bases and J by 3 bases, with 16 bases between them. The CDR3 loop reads CASSAGQKNLYEQYF. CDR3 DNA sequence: TGTGCCAGCAGTGCGGGACAAAAGAACCTCTACGAGCAGTACTTC.

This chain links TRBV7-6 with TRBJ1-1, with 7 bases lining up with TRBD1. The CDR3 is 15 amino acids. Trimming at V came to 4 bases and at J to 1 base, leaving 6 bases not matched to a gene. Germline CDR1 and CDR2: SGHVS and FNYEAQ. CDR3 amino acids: CASSSLQGTNTEAFF. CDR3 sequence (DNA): TGTGCCAGCAGCTCCTTACAGGGGACGAACACTGAAGCTTTCTTT. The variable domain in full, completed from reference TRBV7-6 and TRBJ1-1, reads GAGVSQSPRYKVTKRGQDVALRCDPISGHVSLYWYRQALGQGPEFLTYFNYEAQQDKSGLPNDRFSAERPEGSISTLTIQRTEQRDSAMYRCASSSLQGTNTEAFFGQGTRLTVV.

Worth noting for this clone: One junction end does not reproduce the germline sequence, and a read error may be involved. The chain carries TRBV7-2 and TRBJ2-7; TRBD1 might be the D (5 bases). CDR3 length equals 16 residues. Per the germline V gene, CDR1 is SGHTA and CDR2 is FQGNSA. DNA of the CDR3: TGTGCCAGCAGCCCTAAGAAGGGGCTCACCTCCAACGAGCAGTACTTC. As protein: CASSPKKGLTSNEQYF.

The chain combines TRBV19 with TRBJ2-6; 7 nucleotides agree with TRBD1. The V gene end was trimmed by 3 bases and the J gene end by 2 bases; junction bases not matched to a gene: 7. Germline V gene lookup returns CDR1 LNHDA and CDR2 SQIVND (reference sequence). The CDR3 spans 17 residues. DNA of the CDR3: TGTGCCAGTAGTATCAAGGGGGCGATCCCTGGGGCCAACGTCCTGACTTTC. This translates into CASSIKGAIPGANVLTF.

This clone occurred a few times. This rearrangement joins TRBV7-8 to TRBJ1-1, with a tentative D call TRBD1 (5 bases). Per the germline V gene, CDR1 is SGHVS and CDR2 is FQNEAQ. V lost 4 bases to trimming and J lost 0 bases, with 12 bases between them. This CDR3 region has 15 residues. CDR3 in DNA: TGTGCCAGCAGCTCTCCCTTGGGACTGAACACTGAAGCTTTCTTT. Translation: CASSSPLGLNTEAFF.

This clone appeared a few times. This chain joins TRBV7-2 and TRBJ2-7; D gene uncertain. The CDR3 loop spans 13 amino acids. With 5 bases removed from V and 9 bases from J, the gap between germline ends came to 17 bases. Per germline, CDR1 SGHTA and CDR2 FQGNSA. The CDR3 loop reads CASSRSLTVGQYF. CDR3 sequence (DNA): TGTGCCAGCAGCCGGTCGCTAACAGTCGGGCAGTACTTC.

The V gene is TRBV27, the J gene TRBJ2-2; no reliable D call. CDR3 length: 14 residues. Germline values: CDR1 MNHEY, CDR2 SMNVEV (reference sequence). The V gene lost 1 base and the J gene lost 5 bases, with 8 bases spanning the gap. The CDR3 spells CASSLLLRTGELFF. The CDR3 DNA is TGTGCCAGCAGTTTATTACTCCGAACCGGGGAGCTGTTTTTT.

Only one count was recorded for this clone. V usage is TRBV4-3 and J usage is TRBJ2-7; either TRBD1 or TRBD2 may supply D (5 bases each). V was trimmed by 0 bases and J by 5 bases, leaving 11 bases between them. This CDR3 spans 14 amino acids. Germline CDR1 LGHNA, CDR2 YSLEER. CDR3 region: CASSQDGGTHEQYF. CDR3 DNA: TGCGCCAGCAGCCAAGATGGGGGAACCCACGAGCAGTACTTC.

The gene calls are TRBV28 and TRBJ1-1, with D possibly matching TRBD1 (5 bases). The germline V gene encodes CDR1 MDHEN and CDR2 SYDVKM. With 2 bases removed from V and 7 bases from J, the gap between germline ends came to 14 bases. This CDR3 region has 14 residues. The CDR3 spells CASSLGGMHREAFF. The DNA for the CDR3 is TGTGCCAGCAGTTTAGGGGGTATGCATCGTGAAGCTTTCTTT. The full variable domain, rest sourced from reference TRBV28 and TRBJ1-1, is DVKVTQSSRYLVKRTGEKVFLECVQDMDHENMFWYRQDPGLGLRLIYFSYDVKMKEKGDIPEGYSVSREKKERFSLILESASTNQTSMYLCASSLGGMHREAFFGQGTRLTVV.

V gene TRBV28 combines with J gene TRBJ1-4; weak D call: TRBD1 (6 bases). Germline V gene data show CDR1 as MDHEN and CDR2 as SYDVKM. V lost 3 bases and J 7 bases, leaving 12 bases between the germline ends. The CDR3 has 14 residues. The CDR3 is CASSLGGAAEKLFF. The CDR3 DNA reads TGTGCCAGCAGTTTGGGGGGGGCGGCTGAAAAACTGTTTTTT.

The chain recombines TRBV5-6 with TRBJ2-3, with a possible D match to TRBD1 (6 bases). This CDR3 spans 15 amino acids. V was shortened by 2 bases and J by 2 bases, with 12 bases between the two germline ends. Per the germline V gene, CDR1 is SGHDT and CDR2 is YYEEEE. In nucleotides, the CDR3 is TGTGCCAGCAGCTTTTGGGGGCGCGTCACAGATACGCAGTATTTT. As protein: CASSFWGRVTDTQYF.

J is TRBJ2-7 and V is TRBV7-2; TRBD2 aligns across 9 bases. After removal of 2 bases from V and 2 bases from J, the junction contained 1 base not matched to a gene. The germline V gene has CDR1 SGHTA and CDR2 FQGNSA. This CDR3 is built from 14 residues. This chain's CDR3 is CASSLRGRAYEQYF. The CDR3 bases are TGTGCCAGCAGCTTACGCGGGAGGGCCTACGAGCAGTACTTC.

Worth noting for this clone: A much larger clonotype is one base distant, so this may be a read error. This chain's CDR3 is CASRRMNTEAFF. CDR3 nucleotides: TGTGCCAGCAGGAGGATGAACACTGAAGCTTTCTTT. This chain joins TRBV2 and TRBJ1-1; D unclear. The germline gives CDR1 SNHLY, CDR2 FYNNEI. Trimming stripped 6 bases from V and 0 bases from J, with 5 bases between. The CDR3 has 12 amino acids.

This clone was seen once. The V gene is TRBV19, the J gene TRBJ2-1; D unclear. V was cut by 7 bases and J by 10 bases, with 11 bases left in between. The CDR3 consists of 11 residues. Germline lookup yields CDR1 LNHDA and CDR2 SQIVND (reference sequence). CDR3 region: CASTHRTEQFF. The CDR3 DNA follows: TGTGCCAGTACCCATAGGACCGAGCAGTTCTTC.

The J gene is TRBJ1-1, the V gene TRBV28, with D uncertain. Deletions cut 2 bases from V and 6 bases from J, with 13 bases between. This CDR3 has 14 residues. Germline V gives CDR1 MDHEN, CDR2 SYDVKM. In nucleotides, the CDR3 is TGTGCCAGCAGTTTAGGGCAGGCCTGGGCTGAAGCTTTCTTT. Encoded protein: CASSLGQAWAEAFF.

The CDR3, as DNA: TGTGCCAGCAGCTATTGGTCTCGAAAGACCTATGGCTACACCTTC. Its protein product is CASSYWSRKTYGYTF. This chain uses TRBV7-6 with TRBJ1-2, with D hard to call. In germline, CDR1 is SGHVS, CDR2 FNYEAQ. This CDR3 comprises 15 residues. With 4 bases removed from V and 4 bases from J, the gap between germline ends came to 16 bases.

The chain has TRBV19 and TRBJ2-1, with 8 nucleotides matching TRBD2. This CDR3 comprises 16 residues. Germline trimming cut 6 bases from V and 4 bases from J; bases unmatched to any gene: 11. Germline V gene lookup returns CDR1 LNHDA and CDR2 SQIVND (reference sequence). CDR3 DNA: TGTGCCAGTAGAGACAAAGCGGGAGTGAATTACAATGAGCAGTTCTTC. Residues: CASRDKAGVNYNEQFF.

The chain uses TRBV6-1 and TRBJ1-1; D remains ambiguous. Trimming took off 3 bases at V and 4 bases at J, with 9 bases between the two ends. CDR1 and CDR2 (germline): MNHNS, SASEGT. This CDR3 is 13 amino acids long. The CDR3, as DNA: TGTGCCAGCAGTGACGAGTGGGGCACTGAAGCTTTCTTT. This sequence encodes CASSDEWGTEAFF.

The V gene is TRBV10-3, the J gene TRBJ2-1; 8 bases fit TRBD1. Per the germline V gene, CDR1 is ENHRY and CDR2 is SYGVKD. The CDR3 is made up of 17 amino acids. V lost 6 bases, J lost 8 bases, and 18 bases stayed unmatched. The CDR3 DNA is TGTGCCATCAGAAGGGACAGGTCCTTCTCGGGTAACCATGAGCAGTTCTTC. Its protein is CAIRRDRSFSGNHEQFF.

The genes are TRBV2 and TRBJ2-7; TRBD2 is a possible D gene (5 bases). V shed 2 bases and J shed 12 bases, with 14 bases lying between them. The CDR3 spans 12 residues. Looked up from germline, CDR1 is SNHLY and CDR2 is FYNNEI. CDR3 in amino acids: CASSERGGSWYF. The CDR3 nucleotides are TGTGCCAGCAGTGAACGAGGTGGGAGCTGGTACTTC. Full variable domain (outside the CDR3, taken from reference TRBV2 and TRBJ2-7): EPEVTQTPSHQVTQMGQEVILRCVPISNHLYFYWYRQILGQKVEFLVSFYNNEISEKSEIFDDQFSVERPDGSNFTLKIRSTKLEDSAMYFCASSERGGSWYFGPGTRLTVT.